A selection of T cell receptor beta chains follows, all from one sample in a study of OX40 agonist ivuxolimab in advanced cancers. Data came from immunoSEQ multiplex PCR; TCRdb stores just in-frame clones and leaves some out. The sample contains approximately 58,000 clones, 91% of which appear only once. The specimen was CD4+ or CD8+ T cells sorted from blood, collected in a trial of the OX40 agonist ivuxolimab. The receptors shown here come from an adult with an advanced solid tumor such as melanoma, head and neck, liver or kidney cancer. CDR3s include the opening cysteine and the closing phenylalanine or tryptophan. A D gene is named only where the DNA matches it firmly. Not all rows give a size; the values are once, few, many and, for expanded clones, a class.

V	D	length	size	J	DNA	CDR3
TRBV30	NA	14	NA	TRBJ2-5	TGTGCCTGGAGTGTACGGGGGATGCGAGAGACCCAGTACTTC	CAWSVRGMRETQYF
TRBV5-1	TRBD1	17	NA	TRBJ2-5	TGCGCCAGCAGCTTGGTATCTCGGACAGGGTATCAAGAGACCCAGTACTTC	CASSLVSRTGYQETQYF
TRBV30	NA	17	NA	TRBJ1-3	TGTGCCTGGAGTGCTGGGGTTACGCTCAGCCCTGGAAACACCATATATTTT	CAWSAGVTLSPGNTIYF
TRBV27	NA	15	NA	TRBJ2-7	TGTGCCAGCACACCTTTCATGGGGATTACCACCGAGCAGTACTTC	CASTPFMGITTEQYF
TRBV7-9	NA	13	medium-sized	TRBJ1-5	TGTGCCAGCAGCTTAGTGGAAGATCAGCCCCAGCATTTT	CASSLVEDQPQHF
TRBV11-2	NA	16	NA	TRBJ1-2	TGTGCCAGCAGCTTAGATGGGCTAGGGGTAAACTATGGCTACACCTTC	CASSLDGLGVNYGYTF
TRBV18	NA	14	NA	TRBJ2-6	TGTGCCAGCTCAGTGGGCTCTGGGGCCAACGTCCTGACTTTC	CASSVGSGANVLTF
TRBV27	TRBD2	14	NA	TRBJ2-1	TGTGCCAGCAGTTATAGCGGGGGTGCAAATGAGCAGTTCTTC	CASSYSGGANEQFF
TRBV18	TRBD1	15	NA	TRBJ2-3	TGTGCCAGCTCAGCATACGGACAGGGCACAGATACGCAGTATTTT	CASSAYGQGTDTQYF
TRBV7-8	TRBD2	16	NA	TRBJ2-5	TGTGCCAGCAGCTTAGTTGCGGGAGGCGGCGGGGAGACCCAGTACTTC	CASSLVAGGGGETQYF
TRBV29-1	NA	12	NA	TRBJ2-7	TGCAGCGCCCAATCAGGGGAACCCGAGCAGTACTTC	CSAQSGEPEQYF
TRBV27	TRBD1	13	once	TRBJ1-5	TGTGCCAGCAGAGGACAGGGTCGTCAGCCCCAGCATTTT	CASRGQGRQPQHF
TRBV7-9	NA	11	NA	TRBJ1-2	TGTGCCGGGAACCTGCACTATGGCTACACCTTC	CAGNLHYGYTF
TRBV2	TRBD2	15	NA	TRBJ2-2	TGTGCCAGCAGGGGGACTAGCGGTTACACCGGGGAGCTGTTTTTT	CASRGTSGYTGELFF
TRBV11-1	TRBD1	14	NA	TRBJ1-2	TGTGCCAGCAGCCGGACAGGGGTTAACTATGGCTACACCTTC	CASSRTGVNYGYTF
TRBV19	NA	15	NA	TRBJ2-3	TGTGCCAGTAGAAAAGTTTTTGGTAGCACAGATACGCAGTATTTT	CASRKVFGSTDTQYF
TRBV27	TRBD1	13	NA	TRBJ2-7	TGTGCCAGCAGTCGGACAGGGGCGTACGAGCAGTACTTC	CASSRTGAYEQYF
TRBV19	TRBD2	19	NA	TRBJ2-2	TGTGCCAGTAGTAAGGGACTAGCGGGAAAGGCAATTGGGGCCGGGGAGCTGTTTTTT	CASSKGLAGKAIGAGELFF
TRBV10-3	NA	13	NA	TRBJ1-6	TGTGCCTCAAACCGGGACGGCAATTCACCCCTCCACTTT	CASNRDGNSPLHF
TRBV11-3	NA	13	once	TRBJ2-1	TGTGCCAGCAGCTTAAATAATCTCAATGAGCAGTTCTTC	CASSLNNLNEQFF
TRBV15	NA	15	once	TRBJ2-3	TGTGCCACCAAGTTCGCGGAGACGAGCACAGATACGCAGTATTTT	CATKFAETSTDTQYF
TRBV10-3	NA	15	NA	TRBJ1-4	TGTGCCATCAGTGAGGCCGGGACGTCTTATGAAAAACTGTTTTTT	CAISEAGTSYEKLFF
TRBV7-9	NA	14	NA	TRBJ1-2	TGTGCCAGCAGCTCGGGTGGCCGGGTCTATGGCTACACCTTC	CASSSGGRVYGYTF
TRBV5-1	NA	15	NA	TRBJ2-2	TGCGCCAGCTCCTTAGCGGCGGCGAACACCGGGGAGCTGTTTTTT	CASSLAAANTGELFF
TRBV5-1	NA	12	NA	TRBJ2-7	TGCGCCAGCAGTATCCCTCCCTACGAGCAGTACTTC	CASSIPPYEQYF
TRBV19	TRBD2	16	NA	TRBJ2-1	TGTGCCAGTAGTATCACCGGGGCGGCGGGAGGAGGTGAGCAGTTCTTC	CASSITGAAGGGEQFF
TRBV25-1	NA	16	NA	TRBJ1-3	TGTGCCAGCAGTGAATCCCCGCAGGGGCTTGGAAACACCATATATTTT	CASSESPQGLGNTIYF
TRBV2	TRBD1	15	once	TRBJ2-3	TGTGCCAGCAGTGAGACAGGGTTGGGCACAGATACGCAGTATTTT	CASSETGLGTDTQYF
TRBV10-3	NA	16	NA	TRBJ1-5	TGTGCCATCAGTGATGCCCAACAAAGCCATTATCAGCCCCAGCATTTT	CAISDAQQSHYQPQHF
TRBV5-1	NA	16	NA	TRBJ2-5	TGCGCCAGCAGCTTGCTGGGGGGATCGTACCAAGAGACCCAGTACTTC	CASSLLGGSYQETQYF
TRBV19	NA	13	NA	TRBJ1-5	TGTGCCAGTAGTCCTGGGACCAATCAGCCCCAGCATTTT	CASSPGTNQPQHF
TRBV30	NA	12	few	TRBJ1-2	TGTGCCGAAGAAGAGGGGGGATATGGCTACACCTTC	CAEEEGGYGYTF
TRBV19	TRBD2	16	NA	TRBJ2-3	TGTGCCAGTACCGTCGGACTAGCGGGAGGGCTAGATACGCAGTATTTT	CASTVGLAGGLDTQYF
TRBV7-9	TRBD2	17	NA	TRBJ2-7	TGTGCCAGCAGCCCAAATTCACCTAGCGGGAGGCCCTACGAGCAGTACTTC	CASSPNSPSGRPYEQYF
TRBV5-6	NA	15	NA	TRBJ2-1	TGTGCCAGCAGCTTGGGTCTCAGGGCCCCCAATGAGCAGTTCTTC	CASSLGLRAPNEQFF
TRBV7-8	TRBD2	16	NA	TRBJ2-2	TGTGCCAGCAGCCGGACTAGCGGGAGTAGAACCGGGGAGCTGTTTTTT	CASSRTSGSRTGELFF
TRBV19	TRBD1	15	NA	TRBJ2-7	TGTGCCAGTAGTAAAGGGACAGGGGTTGTATACGAGCAGTACTTC	CASSKGTGVVYEQYF
TRBV19	NA	11	NA	TRBJ2-1	TGTGCCAGTAGCGTCTACAATGAGCAGTTCTTC	CASSVYNEQFF
TRBV2	TRBD1	15	NA	TRBJ1-5	TGTGCCAGCAGTGAGATAACAGGGGCCAATCAGCCCCAGCATTTT	CASSEITGANQPQHF
TRBV10-2	NA	11	NA	TRBJ2-1	TGCGCCAGCAGTGGGGTTCGGGATCAGTTCTTC	CASSGVRDQFF
TRBV27	NA	14	NA	TRBJ2-7	TGTGCCAGCAGTTTCGCAGGAGGGTCCTACGAGCAGTACTTC	CASSFAGGSYEQYF
TRBV7-8	NA	16	few	TRBJ1-5	TGTGCCAGCAGCTTAGCGCGACCGTCCCAGGGGAAGCCCCAGCATTTT	CASSLARPSQGKPQHF
TRBV5-4	TRBD2	15	NA	TRBJ2-7	TGTGCCAGCAGCACCTTAGCGGGAGGTACCTACGAGCAGTACTTC	CASSTLAGGTYEQYF
TRBV5-8	TRBD1	14	few	TRBJ2-1	TGTGCCAGCAGTCAGGGGGTAAACTACAATGAGCAGTTCTTC	CASSQGVNYNEQFF
TRBV30	TRBD1	14	NA	TRBJ1-4	TGTGCCTGGAGTATAGGACAGGGGAATGAAAAACTGTTTTTT	CAWSIGQGNEKLFF
TRBV30	NA	11	NA	TRBJ2-2	TGTGCCTGGAGTACTCAGGGGTGGGTGTTTTTT	CAWSTQGWVFF